This TCR beta chain was observed in a study of blood T cell repertoires in COVID-19. The assay was immunoSEQ multiplex PCR, and TCRdb's table has in-frame clones only and misses some. The sample carries around 160,000 clones, roughly 76% recorded once. After removal of 3 bases from V and 1 base from J, the junction contained 7 bases not matched to a gene. The length of the CDR3 is 17 residues. Germline CDR1 is LNHDA and CDR2 is SQIVND (reference sequence). This clone came up once. V is TRBV19 and J is TRBJ2-2, with TRBD2 identical over 8 bases. The TCR was taken from a human donor with acute or convalescent COVID-19. The donor label of this sample is uncertain. What was sequenced was peripheral blood. The DNA of the CDR3 is TGTGCCAGTAGTATTTTGAGCGGGGGCCAGAACACCGGGGAGCTGTTTTTT. It encodes CASSILSGGQNTGELFF.